A selection of T cell receptor beta chains follows, all from one sample in a study of control samples from healthy donors and cancer patients. Repertoires were generated with immunoSEQ multiplex PCR, while TCRdb's copy carries only in-frame clones and drops some. The table records about 120,000 clones, 85% to 90% of them present only once. The sample consisted of PBMCs. These receptors all stem from a woman aged 45-65 years with colorectal cancer. The CDR3 runs from the conserved cysteine through the conserved F or W. Each record gives: J gene, V gene, D gene, clone size, CDR3 DNA, CDR3 protein. The D gene is left open where the match is weak. Only part of the rows carry a size: once, few, many, or a class if the clone is expanded.

J gene: TRBJ1-1
V gene: TRBV5-1
D gene: NA
clone size: NA
CDR3 DNA: TGCGCCAGCAGCTTGCGGGGTCAGAACACTGAAGCTTTCTTT
CDR3 protein: CASSLRGQNTEAFF

J gene: TRBJ2-1
V gene: TRBV7-9
D gene: NA
clone size: NA
CDR3 DNA: TGTGCCAGCAGCCGAACTCCGGTTTCCTCGCGGGGAATCTACAATGAGCAGTTCTTC
CDR3 protein: CASSRTPVSSRGIYNEQFF

J gene: TRBJ1-2
V gene: TRBV4-1
D gene: NA
clone size: NA
CDR3 DNA: TGCGCCAGCAGCCAAGTAGTATCCAACTATGGCTACACCTTC
CDR3 protein: CASSQVVSNYGYTF

J gene: TRBJ2-5
V gene: TRBV6-5
D gene: TRBD2
clone size: NA
CDR3 DNA: TGTGCCAGCAGCTTAACTAGCGTAGAGACCCAGTACTTC
CDR3 protein: CASSLTSVETQYF

J gene: TRBJ2-1
V gene: TRBV18
D gene: TRBD2
clone size: NA
CDR3 DNA: TGTGCCAGCTCACCGACTAGCGGGAGGGCCTATGAGCAGTTCTTC
CDR3 protein: CASSPTSGRAYEQFF

J gene: TRBJ1-6
V gene: TRBV28
D gene: TRBD1
clone size: NA
CDR3 DNA: TGTGCCAGCTGGGGGGGGATGGGGACAGCTTATAATTCACCCCTCCACTTT
CDR3 protein: CASWGGMGTAYNSPLHF

J gene: TRBJ2-5
V gene: TRBV4-1
D gene: NA
clone size: NA
CDR3 DNA: TGCGCCAGCAGCCAAGAGAAGGGGCAGGTAGGGTCGGAGACCCAGTACTTC
CDR3 protein: CASSQEKGQVGSETQYF

J gene: TRBJ2-7
V gene: TRBV6-6
D gene: TRBD1
clone size: few
CDR3 DNA: TGTGCCAGCAGTTCCTCCGGGACAGGAGACCCCTACGAGCAGTACTTC
CDR3 protein: CASSSSGTGDPYEQYF

J gene: TRBJ2-7
V gene: TRBV20-1
D gene: NA
clone size: NA
CDR3 DNA: TGCAGTGCTAGTCCCCCCTCTAGTTGGGAGAGGAACGAGCAGTACTTC
CDR3 protein: CSASPPSSWERNEQYF

J gene: TRBJ2-1
V gene: TRBV4-2
D gene: TRBD2
clone size: once
CDR3 DNA: TGTGCCAGCAGCCAAGATGGGCCGGGGACTAGCGGGAACAATGAGCAGTTCTTC
CDR3 protein: CASSQDGPGTSGNNEQFF

J gene: TRBJ2-2
V gene: TRBV10-2
D gene: NA
clone size: NA
CDR3 DNA: TGCGCCAGCACGCCGGCCGGGGAGCTGTTTTTT
CDR3 protein: CASTPAGELFF

J gene: TRBJ2-7
V gene: TRBV18
D gene: NA
clone size: NA
CDR3 DNA: TGTGCCAGCTCACCAAGGGTTTCCGGGACCACAGGGAACGAGCAGTACTTC
CDR3 protein: CASSPRVSGTTGNEQYF

J gene: TRBJ2-7
V gene: TRBV5-1
D gene: TRBD2
clone size: NA
CDR3 DNA: TGCGCCAGCAGCAGGGACCTTGGGACTAGCGAATTCTCCTACGAGCAGTACTTC
CDR3 protein: CASSRDLGTSEFSYEQYF

J gene: TRBJ1-1
V gene: TRBV24-1
D gene: TRBD1
clone size: NA
CDR3 DNA: TGTGCCACAGCCGGGACAGGGAACACTGAAGCTTTCTTT
CDR3 protein: CATAGTGNTEAFF

J gene: TRBJ1-2
V gene: TRBV15
D gene: NA
clone size: NA
CDR3 DNA: TGTGCCACCAGCTATCGGAGACAGCTAAATTACGTCGCCTATGGCTACACCTTC
CDR3 protein: CATSYRRQLNYVAYGYTF

J gene: TRBJ2-5
V gene: TRBV5-6
D gene: TRBD2
clone size: NA
CDR3 DNA: TGTGCCAGCAGCCCTCTGGCCCTAGCGGGGGTGCACGACTTC
CDR3 protein: CASSPLALAGVHDF

J gene: TRBJ1-1
V gene: TRBV4-1
D gene: TRBD1
clone size: once
CDR3 DNA: TGCGCCAGCAGCCTCGGACAGGGGTCGAACACTGAAGCTTTCTTT
CDR3 protein: CASSLGQGSNTEAFF

J gene: TRBJ2-7
V gene: TRBV5-1
D gene: NA
clone size: NA
CDR3 DNA: TGCGCCAGCAGCTTGGGAGGAATAGTTCGATACGAGCAGTACTTC
CDR3 protein: CASSLGGIVRYEQYF

J gene: TRBJ2-3
V gene: TRBV29-1
D gene: NA
clone size: NA
CDR3 DNA: TGCAGCGTTGAGGGAAGAGATACGCAGTATTTT
CDR3 protein: CSVEGRDTQYF

J gene: TRBJ2-7
V gene: TRBV21-1
D gene: NA
clone size: once
CDR3 DNA: TGTGCCAGCAGCAAAAAACCTCAGGGTAGCTACGAGCAGTACTTC
CDR3 protein: CASSKKPQGSYEQYF

J gene: TRBJ2-1
V gene: TRBV5-1
D gene: TRBD2
clone size: NA
CDR3 DNA: TGCGCCAGCAGCTTGGGCGGCGGGAGTACTCCGTTCTTC
CDR3 protein: CASSLGGGSTPFF

J gene: TRBJ2-1
V gene: TRBV10-2
D gene: TRBD2
clone size: NA
CDR3 DNA: TGCGCCAGCAGTGGAGCGGGACTGCGGAATGAGCAGTTCTTC
CDR3 protein: CASSGAGLRNEQFF

J gene: TRBJ1-2
V gene: TRBV10-3
D gene: NA
clone size: NA
CDR3 DNA: TGTTCGGGGGGGATCAGCTATGGCTACACCTTC
CDR3 protein: CSGGISYGYTF

J gene: TRBJ2-3
V gene: TRBV28
D gene: NA
clone size: NA
CDR3 DNA: TGTGCCAGCAGTTTCCCCCCGGCAGTGGATACGCAGTATTTT
CDR3 protein: CASSFPPAVDTQYF

J gene: TRBJ2-2
V gene: TRBV7-3
D gene: NA
clone size: NA
CDR3 DNA: TGTGCCAGCTCACGACTTTTGAACACCGGGGAGCTGTTTTTT
CDR3 protein: CASSRLLNTGELFF

J gene: TRBJ2-6
V gene: TRBV27
D gene: NA
clone size: NA
CDR3 DNA: TGTGCCAGCAGTAAACCCGCAGGGTCTGGGGCCAACGTCCTGACTTTC
CDR3 protein: CASSKPAGSGANVLTF

J gene: TRBJ2-1
V gene: TRBV10-1
D gene: TRBD2
clone size: NA
CDR3 DNA: TGCGCCAGCAGTGAGGGGACTAGCGGTTACAATGAGCAGTTCTTC
CDR3 protein: CASSEGTSGYNEQFF

J gene: TRBJ1-1
V gene: TRBV19
D gene: NA
clone size: NA
CDR3 DNA: TGTGCCAGTAGTATAGCTGGCAGGGTAAACACTGAAGCTTTCTTT
CDR3 protein: CASSIAGRVNTEAFF

J gene: TRBJ2-3
V gene: TRBV11-2
D gene: NA
clone size: NA
CDR3 DNA: TGTGCCAGCAGCTTAGGACTTGGAGATACGCAGTATTTT
CDR3 protein: CASSLGLGDTQYF

J gene: TRBJ2-7
V gene: TRBV2
D gene: NA
clone size: few
CDR3 DNA: TGTGCCAGCAGTGAAGGAGGTTACGAGCAGTACTTC
CDR3 protein: CASSEGGYEQYF